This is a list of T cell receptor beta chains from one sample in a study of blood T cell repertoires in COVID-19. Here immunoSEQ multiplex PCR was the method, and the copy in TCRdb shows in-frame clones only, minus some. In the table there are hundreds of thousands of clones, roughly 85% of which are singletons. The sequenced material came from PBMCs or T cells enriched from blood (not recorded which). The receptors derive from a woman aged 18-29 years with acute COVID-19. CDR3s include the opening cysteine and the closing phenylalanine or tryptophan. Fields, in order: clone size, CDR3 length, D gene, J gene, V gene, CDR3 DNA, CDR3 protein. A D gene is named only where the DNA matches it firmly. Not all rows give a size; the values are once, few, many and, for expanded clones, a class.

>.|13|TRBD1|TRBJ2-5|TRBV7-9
TGTGCCAGCAGCCCGGGGACAGGGTGGACCCAGTACTTC
CASSPGTGWTQYF
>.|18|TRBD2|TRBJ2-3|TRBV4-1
TGCGCCAGCAGCCCCAGGAAAACTACTAGCGGCAGCACAGATACGCAGTATTTT
CASSPRKTTSGSTDTQYF
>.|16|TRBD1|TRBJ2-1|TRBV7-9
TGTGCCAGCAGCTTAGTCCGTGCGGCAGGGGGCAATGAGCAGTTCTTC
CASSLVRAAGGNEQFF
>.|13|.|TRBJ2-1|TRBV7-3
TGTGCCAGCAGCTTAACTACTAGCAATGAGCAGTTCTTC
CASSLTTSNEQFF
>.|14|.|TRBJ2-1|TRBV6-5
TGTGCCAGCAAAGGGACTTCTATCTACAATGAGCAGTTCTTC
CASKGTSIYNEQFF
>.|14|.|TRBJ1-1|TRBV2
TGTGCCAGCAGTTCACTCACCTGGAGGACTGAAGCTTTCTTT
CASSSLTWRTEAFF
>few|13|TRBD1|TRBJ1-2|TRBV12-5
TGTGCTAGTGGCCCCTCGACAGGGCCCGGCTACACCTTC
CASGPSTGPGYTF
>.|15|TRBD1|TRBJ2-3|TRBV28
TGTGCCAGCAGTTTTGGGACAGGGACTTTCGATACGCAGTATTTT
CASSFGTGTFDTQYF
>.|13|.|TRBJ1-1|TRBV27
TGTGCCAGCAGCCCGCGGATGAACACTGAAGCTTTCTTT
CASSPRMNTEAFF
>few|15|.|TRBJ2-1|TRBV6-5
TGTGCCAGCCGGCCAGCACAGGGCGAAAGGAATGAGCAGTTCTTC
CASRPAQGERNEQFF
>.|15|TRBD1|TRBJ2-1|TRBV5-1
TGCGCCAGCAGCCAAGGGGGCGCTTCATTGAATGAGCAGTTCTTC
CASSQGGASLNEQFF
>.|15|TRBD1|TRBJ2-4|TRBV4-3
TGCGCCAGCAGCCAATTGACAGGGGCCAAAAACATTCAGTACTTC
CASSQLTGAKNIQYF
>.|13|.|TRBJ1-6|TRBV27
TGTGCCAGCAGTAACCGGGGGAATTCACCCCTCCACTTT
CASSNRGNSPLHF
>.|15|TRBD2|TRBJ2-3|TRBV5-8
TGTGCCAGCAGTTCGGGACTAGCGGAGGGGGATACGCAGTATTTT
CASSSGLAEGDTQYF
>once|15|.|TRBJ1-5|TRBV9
TGTGCCAGCAGCTTGGGGAGGGGGGGCAGCCAGCCCCAGCATTTT
CASSLGRGGSQPQHF
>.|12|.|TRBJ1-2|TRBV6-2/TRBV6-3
TGTGCCAGCAGTTACGAGGGAGGTGGCTACACCTTC
CASSYEGGGYTF
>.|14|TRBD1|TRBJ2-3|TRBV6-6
TGTGCCAGCAGGATAGGGGGCGCAGAGGATACGCAGTATTTT
CASRIGGAEDTQYF
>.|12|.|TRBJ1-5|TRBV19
TGTGCCAGTAGTATTGGAGCCGGGCCCCAGCATTTT
CASSIGAGPQHF
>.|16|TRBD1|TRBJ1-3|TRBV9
TGTGCCAGCAGCGTTATGACAGGGGAGTCTGGAAACACCATATATTTT
CASSVMTGESGNTIYF
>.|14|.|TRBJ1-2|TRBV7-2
TGTGCCAGCAGCTCTCCGACGGGAATCTATGGCTACACCTTC
CASSSPTGIYGYTF
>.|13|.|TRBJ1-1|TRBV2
TGTGCCAGCAGTGGGACACCCAACGCTGAAGCTTTCTTT
CASSGTPNAEAFF
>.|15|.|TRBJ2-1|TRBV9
TGTGCCAGCAGCGTAGGGAGTGCCTCCTACAATGAGCAGTTCTTC
CASSVGSASYNEQFF
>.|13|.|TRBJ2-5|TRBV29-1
TGCAGCGTAGACAGGGACTCAAGAGAGACCCAGTACTTC
CSVDRDSRETQYF
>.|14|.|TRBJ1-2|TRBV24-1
TGTGCCACCAGTGATCAGGGACAATACTATGGCTACACCTTC
CATSDQGQYYGYTF
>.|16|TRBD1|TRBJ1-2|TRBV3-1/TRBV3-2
TGTGCCAGCAGCCAAGGAGGGGCAGGGGGTCCCTATGGCTACACCTTC
CASSQGGAGGPYGYTF
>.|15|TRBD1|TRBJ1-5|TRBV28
TGTGCCAGCCAGGCCGGGACAGGGGGACTTCAGCCCCAGCATTTT
CASQAGTGGLQPQHF
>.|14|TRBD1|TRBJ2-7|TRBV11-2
TGTGCCAGCAGCTTAGGGCCAGGGGGCTACGAGCAGTACTTC
CASSLGPGGYEQYF
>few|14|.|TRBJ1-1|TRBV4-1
TGCGCCAGCAGCCAAGTACAGGGGAACACTGAAGCTTTCTTT
CASSQVQGNTEAFF
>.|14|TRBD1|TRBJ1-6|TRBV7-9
TGTGCCAGCAGCTCCGGGACAGGGTTCTCGGGATTCCACTTT
CASSSGTGFSGFHF
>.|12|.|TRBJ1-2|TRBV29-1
TGCAGCGTTGACAGGAACAACTATGGCTACACCTTC
CSVDRNNYGYTF
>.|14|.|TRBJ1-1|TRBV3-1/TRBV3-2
TGTGCCAGCAGCCAAGATCTCGCAGGGCCTGAAGCTTTCTTT
CASSQDLAGPEAFF
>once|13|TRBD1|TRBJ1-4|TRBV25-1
TGTGCCAGCAGTGAATATAGGACAGGGGAACTGTTTTTT
CASSEYRTGELFF
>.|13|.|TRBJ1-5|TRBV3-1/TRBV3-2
TGTGCCAGCAGCCAAGACTTAAATCAGCCCCAGCATTTT
CASSQDLNQPQHF
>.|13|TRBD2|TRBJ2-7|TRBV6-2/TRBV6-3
TGTGCCAGCAGCCCCCGGGACTACTACGAGCAGTACTTC
CASSPRDYYEQYF
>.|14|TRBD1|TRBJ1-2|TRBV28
TGTGCCAGCAGTTCCGGACAGGGCAACTATGGCTACACCTTC
CASSSGQGNYGYTF
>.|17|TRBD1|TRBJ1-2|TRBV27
TGTGCCAGCAGTATCCAAAACCGGAGACAGGGGTTCTATGGCTACACCTTC
CASSIQNRRQGFYGYTF
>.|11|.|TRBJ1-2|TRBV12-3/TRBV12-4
TGTGCCAGCAGTTTAGCGCGAACGCCGTTCTTC
CASSLARTPFF
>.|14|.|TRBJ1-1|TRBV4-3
TGCGCCAGCAGCCAAGATGAGAGGGCCAAAGCAGCTTTCTTT
CASSQDERAKAAFF
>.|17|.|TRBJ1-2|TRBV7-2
TGTGCCAGCAGCTTAGAATCGAGGACGCGAGGGAGCTATGGCTACACCTTC
CASSLESRTRGSYGYTF
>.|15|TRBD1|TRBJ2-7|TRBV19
TGTGCCAGTAGTTTGGCTCGACAGGGTTCCCACGAGCAGTACTTC
CASSLARQGSHEQYF
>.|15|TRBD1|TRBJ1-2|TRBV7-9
TGTGCCAGCAGCTCCGCGGACAGGGGCGACAGTGGCTACACCTTC
CASSSADRGDSGYTF
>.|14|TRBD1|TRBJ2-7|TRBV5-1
TGCGCCAGCAGCTTGAGGGACAGAGCGCTCGGCGAGTACTTC
CASSLRDRALGEYF
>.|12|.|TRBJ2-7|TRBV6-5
TGTGCAAGCCGGGGCGGGACGTACGAGCAGTACTTC
CASRGGTYEQYF
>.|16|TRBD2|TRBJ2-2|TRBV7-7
TGTGCTAGCACCGAGTATGGCGGGGGGAACACCGGGGAGCTGTTTTTT
CASTEYGGGNTGELFF
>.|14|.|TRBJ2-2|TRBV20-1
TGCAGTGCTAGTGCTACAGTGAACACCGGGGAGCTGTTTTTT
CSASATVNTGELFF
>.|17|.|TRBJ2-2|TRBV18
TGTGCCAGCTCACAAAAAAAGGCCAGCGGGAACACCGGGGAGCTGTTTTTT
CASSQKKASGNTGELFF
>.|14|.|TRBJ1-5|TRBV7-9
TGTGCCAGCAGCTTAGGAGGCGTAAATCAGCTCCAGCATTTT
CASSLGGVNQLQHF
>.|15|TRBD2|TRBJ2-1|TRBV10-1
TGCGCCAGCAGTGAGGGACTAGCGGGAGGCAATGAGCAGTTCTTC
CASSEGLAGGNEQFF
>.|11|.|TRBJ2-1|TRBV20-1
TGCAGTGCCCATTCCTACAATGAGCAGTTCTTC
CSAHSYNEQFF
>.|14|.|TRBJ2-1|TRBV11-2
TGTGCCAGCAGCCCCGGGGAAACCTACAATGAGCAGTTCTTC
CASSPGETYNEQFF
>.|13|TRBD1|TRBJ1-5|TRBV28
TGTGCCAGCAGATGGACAGGGAATCAGCCCCAGCATTTT
CASRWTGNQPQHF
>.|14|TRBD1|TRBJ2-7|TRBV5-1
TGCGCCAGCAGCTTGGGACAGGGGTGGTACGAGCAGTACTTC
CASSLGQGWYEQYF